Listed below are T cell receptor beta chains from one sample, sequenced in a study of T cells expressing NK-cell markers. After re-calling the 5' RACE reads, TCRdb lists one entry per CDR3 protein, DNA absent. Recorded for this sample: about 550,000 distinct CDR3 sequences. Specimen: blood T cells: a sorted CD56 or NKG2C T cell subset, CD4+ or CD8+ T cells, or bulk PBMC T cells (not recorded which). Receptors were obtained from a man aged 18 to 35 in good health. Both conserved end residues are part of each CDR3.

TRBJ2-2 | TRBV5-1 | CASTPRTGSGTGELFF
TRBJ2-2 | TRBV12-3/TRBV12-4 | CASSFSVYTGELFF
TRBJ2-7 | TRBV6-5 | CASRTTGEQYF
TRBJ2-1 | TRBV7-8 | CASSLGGFVDEQFF
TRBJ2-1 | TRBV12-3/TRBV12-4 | CASVSSNEQFF
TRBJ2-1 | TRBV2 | CASSTGTPEQFF
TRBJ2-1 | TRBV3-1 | CASSQKAGGTEQFF
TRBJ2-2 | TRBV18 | CASSPLELSDGELFF
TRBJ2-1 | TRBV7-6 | CASSLYAGRSYNEQFF
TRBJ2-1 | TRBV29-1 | CSADISGMIDEQFF
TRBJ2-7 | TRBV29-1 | CSVPLTSGREQYF
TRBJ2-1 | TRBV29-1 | CSVGEGLWEQFF
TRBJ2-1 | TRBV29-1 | CSVEGIRGPASYNEQFF
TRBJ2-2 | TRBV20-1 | CSATTQGSVTGELFF
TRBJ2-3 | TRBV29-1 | CSVDEGVDTQYF
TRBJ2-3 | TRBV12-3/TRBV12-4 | CASTLTGTTDTQYF
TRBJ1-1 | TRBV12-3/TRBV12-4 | CASSHDAGTGVAFF
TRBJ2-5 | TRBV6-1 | CASSEAPGGETQYF
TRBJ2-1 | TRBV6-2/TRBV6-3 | CASSLTPGLLAGEGEQFF
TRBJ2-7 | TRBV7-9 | CASAVVDSYEQYF
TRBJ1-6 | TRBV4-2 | CASSQVGENSPLHF
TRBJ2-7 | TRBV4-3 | CASSPFTSSYEQYF
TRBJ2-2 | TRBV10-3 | CAISKGPSATGELFF
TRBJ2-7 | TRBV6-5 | CASSYSLAGTYEQYF
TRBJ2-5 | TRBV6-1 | CASSEAVTGKETQYF
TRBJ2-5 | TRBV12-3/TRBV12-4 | CASSPEWGGIQETQYF
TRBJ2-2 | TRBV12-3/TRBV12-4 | CASSLRTGTGELFF
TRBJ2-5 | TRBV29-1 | CSVGTSGLQETQYF
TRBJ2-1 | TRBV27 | CASSLRGGHNNEQFF
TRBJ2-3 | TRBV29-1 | CSVAWTGLDTQYF
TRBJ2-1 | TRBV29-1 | CSVYLAGGVDNEQFF
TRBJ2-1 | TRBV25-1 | CASSEYRAGDFNEQFF
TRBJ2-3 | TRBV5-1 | CASSSSAAGTSVGDTQYF
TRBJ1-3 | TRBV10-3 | CAISEGEDVGNTIYF
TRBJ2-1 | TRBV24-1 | CATSDPNVGTRMNEQFF
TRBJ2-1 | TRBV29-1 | CSLQAGRPYNEQFF
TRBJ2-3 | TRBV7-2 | CASSSRAGGADTQYF
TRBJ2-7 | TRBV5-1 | CASSLAPLGGRTYEQYF
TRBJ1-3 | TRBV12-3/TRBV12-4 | CASSLGTGGNTIYF
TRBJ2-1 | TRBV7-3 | CASSFGPRANEQFF
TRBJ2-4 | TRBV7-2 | CASSLDSGENIQYF
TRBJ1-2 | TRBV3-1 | CASSQGQPSNYGYTF
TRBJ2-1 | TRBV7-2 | CASSLAAKGNEQFF
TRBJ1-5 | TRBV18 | CASSPPGGPQHF
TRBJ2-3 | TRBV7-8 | CASSSGPIPTDTQYF
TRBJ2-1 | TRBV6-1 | CASSEAGRGRGDEQFF
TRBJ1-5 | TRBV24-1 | CATSDPGRTGPQHF
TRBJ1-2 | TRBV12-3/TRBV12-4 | CASSLALVRADDGYTF
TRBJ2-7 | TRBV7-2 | CASSLRRGSSYEQYF